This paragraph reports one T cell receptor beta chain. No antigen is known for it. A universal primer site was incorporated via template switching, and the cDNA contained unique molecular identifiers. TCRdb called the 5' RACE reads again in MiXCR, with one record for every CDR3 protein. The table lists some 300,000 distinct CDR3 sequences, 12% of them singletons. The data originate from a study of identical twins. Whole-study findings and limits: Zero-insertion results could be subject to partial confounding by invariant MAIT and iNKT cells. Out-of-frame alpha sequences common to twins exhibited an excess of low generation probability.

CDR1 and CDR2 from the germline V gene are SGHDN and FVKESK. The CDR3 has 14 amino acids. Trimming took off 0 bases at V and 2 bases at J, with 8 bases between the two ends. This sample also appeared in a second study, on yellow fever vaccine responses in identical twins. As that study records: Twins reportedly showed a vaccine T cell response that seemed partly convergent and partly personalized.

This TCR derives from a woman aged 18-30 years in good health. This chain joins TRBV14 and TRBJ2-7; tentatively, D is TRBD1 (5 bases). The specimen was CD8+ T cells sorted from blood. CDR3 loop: CASSQDRRAYEQYF. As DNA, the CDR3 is TGTGCCAGCAGCCAAGACCGCAGGGCCTACGAGCAGTACTTC. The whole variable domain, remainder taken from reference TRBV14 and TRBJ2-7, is EAGVTQFPSHSVIEKGQTVTLRCDPISGHDNLYWYRRVMGKEIKFLLHFVKESKQDESGMPNNRFLAERTGGTYSTLKVQPAELEDSGVYFCASSQDRRAYEQYFGPGTRLTVT.